This section outlines one TCR beta chain sequence together with its context. The antigen this receptor binds is unknown. No quality values exist for individual bases; no much larger clone is one base distant. The data derive from a study of T cell changes during pregnancy in multiple sclerosis (dated by TCRdb to about 2019). About the full investigation: The study looked at changes in the T cell repertoire across pregnancy in women with multiple sclerosis.

From a lookup of the germline V gene, CDR1 and CDR2 are KGHSH and LQKENI. Measured from the cysteine to the phenylalanine, the CDR3 is 13 residues long. The kept DNA is CDR3 alone, 39 bases in frame from the first base. The germline V and J ends show losses of 2 bases and 5 bases respectively, and no gene match explains 2 bases of the junction. The library was prepared using the immunoSEQ multiplex PCR assay. TCRdb provides this immuneACCESS table in a form limited to in-frame rearrangements. Some clones are lacking; in checked studies, under half of them reflect an unresolved V gene, and why the rest are absent is not known. For this sample the table gives under 85,000 clones, of which roughly nine tenths were detected only once. Of the sample, roughly 0.29% is held by the ten largest clones.

This clonotype was sampled from a female donor in good health, enrolled as a control in a pregnancy study. This sequence uses TRBV18 and TRBJ1-1; the junction holds 7 bases that match TRBD1. Sequencing was performed on CD4+ T cells from peripheral blood mononuclear cells, taken in the third trimester of pregnancy. The DNA sequence follows: TGTGCCAGCTCACCAGCAGGGGGAACTGAAGCTTTCTTT. The resulting protein is CASSPAGGTEAFF.